One sample yielded the 27 T cell receptor beta chains listed below, sequenced in a study of cytomegalovirus exposure and HLA in healthy donors. Method: immunoSEQ multiplex PCR; TCRdb's copy keeps in-frame clones and lacks some. Among about 88,000 clones listed, 95% to 98% were seen once. The sequencing sample was made of PBMCs. The receptors were gathered from a man aged 18 to 29 in good health and CMV-seronegative.

This clone was seen a single time. The gene calls are TRBV7-9 and TRBJ1-4; no clear D gene. The germline CDR1 and CDR2 sequences are SEHNR and FQNEAQ (reference sequence). V lost 3 bases to trimming and J lost 7 bases, with 9 bases between them. This CDR3 comprises 13 residues. The CDR3 spells CASSLWQAEKLFF. The CDR3 DNA reads as TGTGCCAGCAGCTTGTGGCAGGCTGAAAAACTGTTTTTT.

This clone was found once. V and J are TRBV7-8 and TRBJ1-4; D is unresolved. CDR1 and CDR2 from the germline V gene are SGHVS and FQNEAQ. The V end lost 2 bases, the J end lost 0 bases, and 10 bases lay between the germline ends. The CDR3 spans 16 residues. CDR3 in amino acids: CASSLTNSATNEKLFF. The CDR3 DNA reads TGTGCCAGCAGCTTAACGAATTCGGCAACTAATGAAAAACTGTTTTTT.

V and J are TRBV7-2 and TRBJ2-3; 8 bases agree with TRBD2. Germline loops: CDR1 SGHTA, CDR2 FQGNSA. Trimming at V came to 3 bases and at J to 5 bases, leaving 7 bases not matched to a gene. The CDR3 is 15 amino acids. The CDR3 here is CASSFGLAQGDTQYF. The CDR3 DNA sequence: TGTGCCAGCAGCTTCGGACTAGCCCAAGGAGATACGCAGTATTTT.

This clone has only one observation. V is TRBV6-6 and J is TRBJ1-5; D is undetermined. The V gene's germline CDR1 is MNHNY and CDR2 SVGAGI (reference sequence). V gave up 0 bases and J gave up 4 bases, with 7 bases separating them. This CDR3 is 14 amino acids long. The CDR3 sequence is CASSYSAANQPQHF. The CDR3 coding sequence is TGTGCCAGCAGTTACTCCGCAGCGAATCAGCCCCAGCATTTT.

This chain uses TRBV5-4 with TRBJ2-3, with TRBD2 identical over 8 bases. The CDR3 is 15 residues long. Germline trimming cut 4 bases from V and 2 bases from J; bases unmatched to any gene: 6. Germline V gene data show CDR1 as SGHNT and CDR2 as YYREEE (reference sequence). The CDR3 sequence: CASSLGGGTTDTQYF. CDR3 sequence (DNA): TGTGCCAGCAGCCTAGGCGGGGGGACCACAGATACGCAGTATTTT.

Only a few counts were recorded for this clone. This chain uses TRBV9 with TRBJ2-1; 10 positions agree with TRBD1. J lost 5 bases, V lost 3 bases, and 5 bases had no gene match. Germline loops: CDR1 SGDLS, CDR2 YYNGEE. The length of the CDR3 is 15 residues. The CDR3 DNA sequence: TGTGCCAGCAGCGCCGGGGACAGGGGCGACAATGAGCAGTTCTTC. Protein product: CASSAGDRGDNEQFF.

The rearrangement links TRBV7-2 to TRBJ2-3; TRBD1 is a possible D gene (6 bases). CDR3 length: 14 amino acids. V was cut by 8 bases and J by 2 bases, with 14 bases left in between. Germline V gene data show CDR1 as SGHTA and CDR2 as FQGNSA. The DNA for the CDR3 is TGTGCCAGCTCAACAGGGAGAGTCACAGATACGCAGTATTTT. Amino acids: CASSTGRVTDTQYF.

The rearrangement joins TRBV19 to TRBJ2-3; no clear D gene. The CDR3 is made up of 14 amino acids. The V gene's germline CDR1 is LNHDA and CDR2 SQIVND (reference sequence). The V end was cut by 6 bases, the J end by 0 bases, with 10 bases between. The CDR3 DNA follows: TGTGCCAGTAGCGTCACACCAAGCACAGATACGCAGTATTTT. Translation gives CASSVTPSTDTQYF.

This sequence joins TRBV4-3 and TRBJ2-3, with a possible D match to TRBD2 (5 bases). Per germline, CDR1 LGHNA and CDR2 YSLEER. This CDR3 is 17 amino acids long. V was pared by 3 bases and J by 0 bases, with 16 bases between. The CDR3: CASSQGMVAPSTDTQYF. Written as DNA, the CDR3 is TGCGCCAGCAGCCAGGGTATGGTAGCGCCCAGCACAGATACGCAGTATTTT.

This chain joins TRBV7-9 and TRBJ2-1; D not resolved. The germline V gene has CDR1 SEHNR and CDR2 FQNEAQ (reference sequence). The CDR3 loop spans 14 amino acids. The germline V and J ends were trimmed by 7 bases and 6 bases, with 16 bases remaining between them. In DNA, the CDR3 is TGTGCCAGCACTCCGGCAGGAACAAGCAATGAGCAGTTCTTC. Protein: CASTPAGTSNEQFF.

The CDR3 DNA reads TGTGCCAGCAGCGTAGGCGGAGCGACTAGCACAGATACGCAGTATTTT. It yields the protein CASSVGGATSTDTQYF. The chain carries TRBV9 and TRBJ2-3; D call uncertain. Trimming took 0 bases from V and 0 from J, leaving 11 bases between them. CDR3 size: 16 residues. CDR1 is SGDLS and CDR2 is YYNGEE in the germline V gene.

This clone was detected only a few times. The chain has TRBV6-5 and TRBJ2-5; TRBD2 aligns across 7 bases. V dropped 0 bases and J dropped 4; count of bases not matched to a gene: 8. The CDR3 totals 16 residues. Germline values: CDR1 MNHEY, CDR2 SVGAGI. The CDR3 bases are TGTGCCAGCAGTTACTCGAAAGGGAGGGCCGGAGAGACCCAGTACTTC. Amino acid sequence: CASSYSKGRAGETQYF.

The chain couples TRBV6-1 to TRBJ1-1; 7 nucleotides agree with TRBD1. Per germline, CDR1 MNHNS and CDR2 SASEGT. There are 12 residues in the CDR3. The V gene end was trimmed by 10 bases and the J gene end by 6 bases; junction bases not matched to a gene: 8. CDR3 in amino acids: CATTGVRAEAFF. The CDR3 DNA reads as TGTGCCACCACAGGGGTTCGCGCTGAAGCTTTCTTT.

V is TRBV27 and J is TRBJ1-5; a weak D match, TRBD1 (6 bases). Germline lookup yields CDR1 MNHEY and CDR2 SMNVEV (reference sequence). The germline V and J ends were trimmed by 6 bases and 1 base, with 10 bases remaining between them. This CDR3 region has 14 residues. The CDR3 here is CASRNQGSNQPQHF. In nucleotides, the CDR3 is TGTGCCAGCAGAAATCAGGGGAGCAATCAGCCCCAGCATTTT.

V usage is TRBV5-1 and J usage is TRBJ2-3; the match to TRBD2 covers 9 bases. Trimming took 4 bases from V and 14 from J; bases not matched to a gene: 26. Germline lookup yields CDR1 SGHRS and CDR2 YFSETQ. The CDR3 has 18 amino acids. CDR3 nucleotides: TGCGCCAGCAGCAGATTACCACATTTAGCGGGAGTTTCGTATCGGTGGTATTTT. Translation gives CASSRLPHLAGVSYRWYF.

The rearrangement joins TRBV11-2 to TRBJ2-1, with TRBD2 matching over 7 bases. The junction had 16 bases not matched to a gene; V was cut back by 5 bases and J by 3 bases. This CDR3 region has 18 residues. Germline V gene data show CDR1 as SGHAT and CDR2 as FQNNGV. CDR3 DNA: TGTGCCAGCAGCCCGGGAGTGGGGCTAGCGGAATACTACAATGAGCAGTTCTTC. Encoded protein: CASSPGVGLAEYYNEQFF.

The chain employs TRBV25-1 and TRBJ2-2; the match to TRBD2 covers 10 bases. The V segment lost 6 bases and the J segment 4 bases; nucleotides outside the gene matches: 5. The CDR3 totals 15 residues. Germline V gene sequence: CDR1 MGHDK, CDR2 SYGVNS. The CDR3 is CASSSSGRSTGELFF. The CDR3 DNA reads as TGTGCCAGCAGCTCTAGCGGGAGATCCACCGGGGAGCTGTTTTTT.

V usage is TRBV19 and J usage is TRBJ1-1, with a possible D match to TRBD1 (5 bases). This CDR3 has 16 amino acids. Germline-derived CDR1 and CDR2 are LNHDA and SQIVND (reference sequence). V lost 5 bases and J 0 bases, leaving 16 bases between the germline ends. CDR3 in amino acids: CASSLGREGMNTEAFF. The DNA for the CDR3 is TGTGCCAGTAGTTTGGGCAGGGAGGGCATGAACACTGAAGCTTTCTTT.

The chain uses TRBV6-5 and TRBJ1-5, with D maybe TRBD1 (5 bases). CDR1 MNHEY and CDR2 SVGAGI come from the germline V gene. CDR3 length: 14 residues. Trimming removed 1 base at V and 4 bases at J, with 8 bases between. This chain's CDR3 is CASSYWGANQPQHF. The CDR3 DNA is TGTGCCAGCAGTTACTGGGGCGCAAATCAGCCCCAGCATTTT.

This clone came up a few times. The J gene is TRBJ2-1, the V gene TRBV28; D remains unclear. CDR1 and CDR2 (germline): MDHEN, SYDVKM. The CDR3 runs 10 residues. Trimming took 10 bases from V and 4 from J, leaving 5 bases between them. As DNA, the CDR3 is TGTGCCATCCCGTACAATGAGCAGTTCTTC. Amino acid sequence: CAIPYNEQFF.

The CDR3 nucleotides are TGTGCCACCCAGGAGGCGGATACGCAGTATTTT. This sequence encodes CATQEADTQYF. This chain connects TRBV10-3 to TRBJ2-3, with D perhaps TRBD2 (5 bases). V shed 10 bases and J shed 6 bases, with 11 bases lying between them. Germline V lookup: CDR1 ENHRY, CDR2 SYGVKD. CDR3 size: 11 residues.

V usage is TRBV19 and J usage is TRBJ2-5, with D tentatively TRBD2 (5 bases). Trimming left V 1 base short and J 0 bases short, with 9 bases between. The CDR3 covers 15 residues. Germline V gene data show CDR1 as LNHDA and CDR2 as SQIVND (reference sequence). CDR3 DNA sequence: TGTGCCAGTAGTATAGGGACTCTGTACCAAGAGACCCAGTACTTC. Its protein is CASSIGTLYQETQYF.

CDR3 nucleotide sequence: TGTGCCAGCTTGGGCGAGCGGGAGGGGGAGCAGTTCTTC. It specifies CASLGEREGEQFF. The genes are TRBV6-1 and TRBJ2-1, with TRBD2 matching over 10 bases. Germline V gene sequence: CDR1 MNHNS, CDR2 SASEGT. The CDR3 consists of 13 residues. V was pared by 8 bases and J by 10 bases, with 8 bases of the junction left unmatched.

The CDR3 coding sequence is TGCGCCAGCAGCTGGACACAGAACACTGAAGCTTTCTTT. Protein sequence: CASSWTQNTEAFF. V usage is TRBV5-1 and J usage is TRBJ1-1; D might be TRBD1 (5 bases). Germline loops: CDR1 SGHRS, CDR2 YFSETQ. The CDR3 totals 13 residues. The V end was cut by 3 bases, the J end by 1 base, with 7 bases between.

The V call is TRBV27, the J call TRBJ2-1; weak D call: TRBD2 (5 bases). Germline V gives CDR1 MNHEY, CDR2 SMNVEV (reference sequence). Between the trimmed V and J ends, which lost 2 bases and 10 bases, there was a span of 9 bases. CDR3 size: 12 residues. The CDR3 DNA follows: TGTGCCAGCAGTTTAATCGCTAGCGAGCAGTTCTTC. As protein: CASSLIASEQFF.

The chain combines TRBV5-5 with TRBJ2-7; maybe TRBD1 (6 bases). The CDR3 covers 15 residues. Germline V lookup: CDR1 SGHKS, CDR2 YYEKEE (reference sequence). V gave up 5 bases and J gave up 3 bases, with 18 bases separating them. The CDR3 reads CASSWSIQGSYEQYV. CDR3 coding DNA: TGTGCCAGCAGTTGGAGTATACAGGGAAGCTACGAGCAGTACGTC.

Comment on this clone: One end of the junction is discordant with germline, which a read error may explain. The chain has TRBV10-3 and TRBJ2-2; tentatively, D is TRBD1 (6 bases). The CDR3 consists of 15 residues. CDR1 ENHRY and CDR2 SYGVKD come from the germline V gene. In nucleotides, the CDR3 is TGTGCCATCAGGGAGTTTACAGGGAGCACCGGGGAGCTGTTTTTT. It translates to CAIREFTGSTGELFF.